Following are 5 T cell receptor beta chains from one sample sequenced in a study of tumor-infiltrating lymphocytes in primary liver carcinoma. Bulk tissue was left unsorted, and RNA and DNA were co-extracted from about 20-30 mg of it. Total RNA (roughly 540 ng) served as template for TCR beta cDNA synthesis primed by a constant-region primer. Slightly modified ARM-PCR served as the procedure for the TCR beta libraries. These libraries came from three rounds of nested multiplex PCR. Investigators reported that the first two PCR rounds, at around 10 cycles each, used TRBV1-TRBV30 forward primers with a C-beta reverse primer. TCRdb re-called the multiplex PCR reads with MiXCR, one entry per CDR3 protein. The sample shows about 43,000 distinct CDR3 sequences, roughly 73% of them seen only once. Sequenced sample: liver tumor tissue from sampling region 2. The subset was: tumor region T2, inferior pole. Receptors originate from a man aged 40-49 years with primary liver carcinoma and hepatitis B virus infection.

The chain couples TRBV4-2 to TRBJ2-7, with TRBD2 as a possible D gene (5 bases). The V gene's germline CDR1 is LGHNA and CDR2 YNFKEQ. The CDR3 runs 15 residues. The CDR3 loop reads CARSQVKGSGYEQYV. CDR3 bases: TGTGCCAGAAGCCAAGTTAAAGGGAGCGGCTACGAGCAGTACGTC.

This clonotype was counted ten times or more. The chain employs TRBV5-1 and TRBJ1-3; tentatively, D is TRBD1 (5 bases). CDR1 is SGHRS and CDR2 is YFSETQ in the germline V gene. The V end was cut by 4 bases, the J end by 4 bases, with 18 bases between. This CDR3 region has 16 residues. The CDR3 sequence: CASSPGTPDLGNTIYF. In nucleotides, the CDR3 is TGCGCCAGCAGCCCCGGGACCCCGGACCTCGGAAACACCATATATTTT.

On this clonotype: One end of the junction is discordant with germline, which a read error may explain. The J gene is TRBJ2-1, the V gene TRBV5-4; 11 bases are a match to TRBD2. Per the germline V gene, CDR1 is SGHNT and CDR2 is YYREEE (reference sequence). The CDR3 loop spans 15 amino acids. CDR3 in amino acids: CAGSWVSGRANEQFF. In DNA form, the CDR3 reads TGTGCCGGCAGCTGGGTTAGCGGGAGGGCCAATGAGCAGTTCTTC.

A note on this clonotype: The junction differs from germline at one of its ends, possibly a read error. For the CDR3, the DNA is TGTGCCAGCAGCCAACCATCTAGCGATGGTCCCTACGAGCGGTACTTT. It encodes CASSQPSSDGPYERYF. V and J are TRBV4-2 and TRBJ2-7, with a possible D match to TRBD2 (6 bases). Germline V gene lookup returns CDR1 LGHNA and CDR2 YNFKEQ. The CDR3 loop spans 16 amino acids.

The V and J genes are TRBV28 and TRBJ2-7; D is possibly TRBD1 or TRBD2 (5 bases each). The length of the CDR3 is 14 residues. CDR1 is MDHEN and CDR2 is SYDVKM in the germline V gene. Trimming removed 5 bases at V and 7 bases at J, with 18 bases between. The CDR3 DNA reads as TGTGCCAGCAGTCCCGAGGGACGGGGTGATGAGCAGTACTTC. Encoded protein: CASSPEGRGDEQYF.